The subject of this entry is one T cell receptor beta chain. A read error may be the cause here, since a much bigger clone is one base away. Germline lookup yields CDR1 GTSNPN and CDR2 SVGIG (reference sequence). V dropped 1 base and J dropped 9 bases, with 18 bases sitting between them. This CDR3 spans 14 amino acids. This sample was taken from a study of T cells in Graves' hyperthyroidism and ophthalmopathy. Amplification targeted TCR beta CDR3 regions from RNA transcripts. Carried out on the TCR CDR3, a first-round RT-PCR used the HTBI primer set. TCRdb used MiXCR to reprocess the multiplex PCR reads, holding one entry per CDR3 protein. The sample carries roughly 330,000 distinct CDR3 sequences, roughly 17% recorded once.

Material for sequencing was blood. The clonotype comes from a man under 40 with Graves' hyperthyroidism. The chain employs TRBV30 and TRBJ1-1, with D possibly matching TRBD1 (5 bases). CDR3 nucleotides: TGTGCCTGGAGTGAGGTCACGGCAGGGCGTAAAGCTTTCTTT. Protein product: CAWSEVTAGRKAFF.